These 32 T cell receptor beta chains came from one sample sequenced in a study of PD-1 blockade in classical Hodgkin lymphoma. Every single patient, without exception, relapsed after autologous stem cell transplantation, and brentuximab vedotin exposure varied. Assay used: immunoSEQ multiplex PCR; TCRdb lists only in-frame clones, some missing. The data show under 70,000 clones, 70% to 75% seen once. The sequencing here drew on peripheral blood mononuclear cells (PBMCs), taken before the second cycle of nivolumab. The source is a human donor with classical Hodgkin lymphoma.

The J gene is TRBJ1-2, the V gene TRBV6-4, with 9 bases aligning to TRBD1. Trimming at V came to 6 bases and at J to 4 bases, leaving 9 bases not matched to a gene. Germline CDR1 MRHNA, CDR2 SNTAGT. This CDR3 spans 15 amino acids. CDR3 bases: TGTGCCAGCAGGGCCGCGGACAGGGGAGGCTATGGCTACACCTTC. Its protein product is CASRAADRGGYGYTF.

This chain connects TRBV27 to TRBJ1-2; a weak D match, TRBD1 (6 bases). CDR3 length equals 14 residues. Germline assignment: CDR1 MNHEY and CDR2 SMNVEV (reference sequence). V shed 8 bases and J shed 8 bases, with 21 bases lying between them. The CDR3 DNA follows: TGTGCCAGCTCCCAAAGGGGGGGCTTTGACGGCTACACCTTC. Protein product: CASSQRGGFDGYTF.

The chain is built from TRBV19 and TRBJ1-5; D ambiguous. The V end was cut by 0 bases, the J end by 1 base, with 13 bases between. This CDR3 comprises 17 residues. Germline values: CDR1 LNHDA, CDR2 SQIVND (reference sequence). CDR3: CASSIDPEGGSNQPQHF. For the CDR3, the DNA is TGTGCCAGTAGTATAGATCCTGAGGGTGGGAGCAATCAGCCCCAGCATTTT. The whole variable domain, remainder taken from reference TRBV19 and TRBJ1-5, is DGGITQSPKYLFRKEGQNVTLSCEQNLNHDAMYWYRQDPGQGLRLIYYSQIVNDFQKGDIAEGYSVSREKKESFPLTVTSAQKNPTAFYLCASSIDPEGGSNQPQHFGDGTRLSIL.

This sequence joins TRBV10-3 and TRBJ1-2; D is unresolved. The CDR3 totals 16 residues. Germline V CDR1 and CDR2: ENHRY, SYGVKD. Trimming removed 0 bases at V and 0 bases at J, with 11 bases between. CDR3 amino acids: CAISESSGEANYGYTF. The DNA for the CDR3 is TGTGCCATCAGTGAGTCGAGCGGGGAAGCTAACTATGGCTACACCTTC.

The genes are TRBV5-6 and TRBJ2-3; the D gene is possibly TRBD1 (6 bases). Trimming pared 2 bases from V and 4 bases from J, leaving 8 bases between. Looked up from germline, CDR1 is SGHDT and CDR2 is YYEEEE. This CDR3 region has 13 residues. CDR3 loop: CASSLQGPDTQYF. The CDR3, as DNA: TGTGCCAGCAGCTTACAGGGACCAGATACGCAGTATTTT.

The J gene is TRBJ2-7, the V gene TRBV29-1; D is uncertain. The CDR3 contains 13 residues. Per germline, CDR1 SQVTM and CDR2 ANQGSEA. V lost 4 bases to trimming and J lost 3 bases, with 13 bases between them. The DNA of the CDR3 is TGCAGCGTTGCGATGGACCGGCGCTACGAGCAGTACTTC. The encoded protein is CSVAMDRRYEQYF.

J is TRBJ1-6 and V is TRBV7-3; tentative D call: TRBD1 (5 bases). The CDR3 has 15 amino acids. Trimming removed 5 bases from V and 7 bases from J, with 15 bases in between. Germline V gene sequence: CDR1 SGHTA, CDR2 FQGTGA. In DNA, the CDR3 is TGTGCCAGCAGCCCCGAGGGGCAGGGCAATTCACCCCTCCACTTT. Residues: CASSPEGQGNSPLHF.

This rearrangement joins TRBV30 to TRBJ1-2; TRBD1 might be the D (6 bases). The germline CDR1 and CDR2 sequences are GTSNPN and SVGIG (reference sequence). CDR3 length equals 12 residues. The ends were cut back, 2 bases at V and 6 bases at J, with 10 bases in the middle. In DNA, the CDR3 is TGTGCCTGGAGTTTAACAGGGAATGGCTACACCTTC. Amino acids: CAWSLTGNGYTF.

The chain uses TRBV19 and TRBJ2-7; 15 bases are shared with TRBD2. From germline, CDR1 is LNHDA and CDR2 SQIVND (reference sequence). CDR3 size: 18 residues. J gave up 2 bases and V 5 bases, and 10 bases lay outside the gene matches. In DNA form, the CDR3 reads TGTGCCAGTAGTGCTACGGGACTAGCGGGAGGTGGGGCCTACGAGCAGTACTTC. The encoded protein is CASSATGLAGGGAYEQYF. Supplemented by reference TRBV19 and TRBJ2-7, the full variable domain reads DGGITQSPKYLFRKEGQNVTLSCEQNLNHDAMYWYRQDPGQGLRLIYYSQIVNDFQKGDIAEGYSVSREKKESFPLTVTSAQKNPTAFYLCASSATGLAGGGAYEQYFGPGTRLTVT.

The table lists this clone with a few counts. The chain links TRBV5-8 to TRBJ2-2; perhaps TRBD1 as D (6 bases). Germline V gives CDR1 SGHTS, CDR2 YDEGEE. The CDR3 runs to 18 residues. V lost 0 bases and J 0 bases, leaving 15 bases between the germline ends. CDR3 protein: CASSLGQDEVSNTGELFF. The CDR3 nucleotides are TGTGCCAGCAGCTTGGGACAGGATGAAGTATCGAACACCGGGGAGCTGTTTTTT.

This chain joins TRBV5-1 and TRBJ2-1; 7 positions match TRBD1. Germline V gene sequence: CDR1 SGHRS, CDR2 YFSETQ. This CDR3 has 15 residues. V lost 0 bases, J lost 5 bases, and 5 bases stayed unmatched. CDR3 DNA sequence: TGCGCCAGCAGCTTGGCGGGACAGCTAAACAATGAGCAGTTCTTC. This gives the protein CASSLAGQLNNEQFF.

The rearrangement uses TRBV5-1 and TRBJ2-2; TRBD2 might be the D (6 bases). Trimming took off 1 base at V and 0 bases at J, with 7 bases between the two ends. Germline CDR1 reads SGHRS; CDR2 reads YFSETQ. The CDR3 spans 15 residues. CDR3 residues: CASSLTGANTGELFF. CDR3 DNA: TGCGCCAGCAGCTTGACGGGGGCGAACACCGGGGAGCTGTTTTTT.

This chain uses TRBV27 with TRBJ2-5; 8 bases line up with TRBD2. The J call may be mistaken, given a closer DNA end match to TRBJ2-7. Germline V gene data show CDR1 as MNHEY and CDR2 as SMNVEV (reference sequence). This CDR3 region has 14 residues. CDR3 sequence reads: CASSLRGGSYEQYF. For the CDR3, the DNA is TGTGCCAGCAGTTTACGGGGGGGCTCCTACGAGCAGTACTTC.

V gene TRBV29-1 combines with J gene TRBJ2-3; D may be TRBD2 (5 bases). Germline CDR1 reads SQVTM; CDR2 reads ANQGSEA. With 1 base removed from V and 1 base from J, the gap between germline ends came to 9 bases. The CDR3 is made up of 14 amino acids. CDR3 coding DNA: TGCAGCGTTGAAGGGTTGGAGGGCACAGATACGCAGTATTTT. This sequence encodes CSVEGLEGTDTQYF.

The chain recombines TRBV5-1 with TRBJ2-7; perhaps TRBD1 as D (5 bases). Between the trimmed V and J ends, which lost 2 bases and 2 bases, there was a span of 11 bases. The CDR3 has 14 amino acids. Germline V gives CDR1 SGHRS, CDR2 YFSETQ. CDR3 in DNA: TGCGCCAGCAGCTTCGACAGTTCTGCCTACGAGCAGTACTTC. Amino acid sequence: CASSFDSSAYEQYF.

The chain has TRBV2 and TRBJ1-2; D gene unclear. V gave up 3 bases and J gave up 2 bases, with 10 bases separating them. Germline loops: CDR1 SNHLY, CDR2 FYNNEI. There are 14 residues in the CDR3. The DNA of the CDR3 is TGTGCCAGCAGTGACGGGGTACTGAACTATGGCTACACCTTC. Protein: CASSDGVLNYGYTF.

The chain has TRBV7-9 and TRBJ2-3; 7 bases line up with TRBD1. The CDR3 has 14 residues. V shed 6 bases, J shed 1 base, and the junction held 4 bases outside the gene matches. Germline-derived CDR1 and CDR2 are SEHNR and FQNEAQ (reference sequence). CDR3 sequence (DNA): TGTGCCAGCAGTTCAGGGGGACGCACAGATACGCAGTATTTT. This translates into CASSSGGRTDTQYF.

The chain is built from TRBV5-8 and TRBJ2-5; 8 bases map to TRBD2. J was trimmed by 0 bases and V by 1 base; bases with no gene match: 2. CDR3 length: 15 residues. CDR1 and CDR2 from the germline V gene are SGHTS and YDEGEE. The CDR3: CASSLRGGYQETQYF. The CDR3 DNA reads TGTGCCAGCAGCTTGCGGGGGGGGTACCAAGAGACCCAGTACTTC.

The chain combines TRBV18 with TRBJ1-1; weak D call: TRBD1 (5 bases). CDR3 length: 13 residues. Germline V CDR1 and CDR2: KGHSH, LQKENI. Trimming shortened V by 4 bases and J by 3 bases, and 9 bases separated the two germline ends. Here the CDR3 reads CASSQGIDTEAFF. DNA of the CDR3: TGTGCCAGCTCACAGGGGATAGACACTGAAGCTTTCTTT.

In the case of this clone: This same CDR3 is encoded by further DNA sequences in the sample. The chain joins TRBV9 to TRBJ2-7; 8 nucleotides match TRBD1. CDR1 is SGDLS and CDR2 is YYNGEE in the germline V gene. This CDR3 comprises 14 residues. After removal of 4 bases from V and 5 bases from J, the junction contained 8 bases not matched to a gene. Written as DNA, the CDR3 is TGTGCCAGCAGCCCGACGACAGGGGACCACGAGCAGTACTTC. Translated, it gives CASSPTTGDHEQYF.

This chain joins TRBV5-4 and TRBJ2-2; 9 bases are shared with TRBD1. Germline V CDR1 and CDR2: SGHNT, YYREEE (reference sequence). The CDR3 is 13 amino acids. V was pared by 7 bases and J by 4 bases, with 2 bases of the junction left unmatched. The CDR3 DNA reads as TGTGCCAGCTCGACAGGGGGCACCGGGGAGCTGTTTTTT. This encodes CASSTGGTGELFF.

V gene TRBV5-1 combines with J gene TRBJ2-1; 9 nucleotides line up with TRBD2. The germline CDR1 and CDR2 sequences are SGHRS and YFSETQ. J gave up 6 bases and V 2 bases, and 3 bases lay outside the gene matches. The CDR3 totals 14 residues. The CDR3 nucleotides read TGCGCCAGCAGCTTAAAAGCGGGAGGCAATGAGCAGTTCTTC. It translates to CASSLKAGGNEQFF.

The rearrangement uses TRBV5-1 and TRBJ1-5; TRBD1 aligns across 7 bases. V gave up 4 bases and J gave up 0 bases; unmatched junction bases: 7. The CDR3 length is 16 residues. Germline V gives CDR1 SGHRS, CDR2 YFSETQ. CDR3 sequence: CASSQGTEYSNQPQHF. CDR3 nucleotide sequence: TGCGCCAGCAGCCAGGGGACAGAATATAGCAATCAGCCCCAGCATTTT.

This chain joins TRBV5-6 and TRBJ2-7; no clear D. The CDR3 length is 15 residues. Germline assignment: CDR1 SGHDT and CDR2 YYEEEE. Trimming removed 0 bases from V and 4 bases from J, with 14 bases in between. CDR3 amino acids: CASSLGASDFYEQYF. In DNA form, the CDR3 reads TGTGCCAGCAGCTTGGGGGCTAGTGACTTTTACGAGCAGTACTTC. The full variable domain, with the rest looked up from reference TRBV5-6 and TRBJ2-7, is DAGVTQSPTHLIKTRGQQVTLRCSPKSGHDTVSWYQQALGQGPQFIFQYYEEEERQRGNFPDRFSGHQFPNYSSELNVNALLLGDSALYLCASSLGASDFYEQYFGPGTRLTVT.

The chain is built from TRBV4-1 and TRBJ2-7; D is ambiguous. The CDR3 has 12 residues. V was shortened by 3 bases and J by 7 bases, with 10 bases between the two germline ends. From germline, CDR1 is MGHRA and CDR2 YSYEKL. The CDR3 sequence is CASSHDLGEQYF. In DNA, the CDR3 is TGCGCCAGCAGCCACGATTTGGGAGAGCAGTACTTC.

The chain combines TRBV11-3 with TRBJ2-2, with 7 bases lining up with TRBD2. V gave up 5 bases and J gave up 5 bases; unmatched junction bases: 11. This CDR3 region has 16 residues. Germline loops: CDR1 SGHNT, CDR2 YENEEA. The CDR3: CASSRGLPEGTGELFF. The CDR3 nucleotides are TGTGCCAGCAGCCGGGGACTACCCGAGGGGACCGGGGAGCTGTTTTTT.

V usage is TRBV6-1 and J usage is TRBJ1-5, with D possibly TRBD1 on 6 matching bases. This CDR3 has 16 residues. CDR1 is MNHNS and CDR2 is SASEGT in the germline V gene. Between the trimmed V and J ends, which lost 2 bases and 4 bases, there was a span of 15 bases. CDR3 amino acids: CASSEYGQLVNQPQHF. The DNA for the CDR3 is TGTGCCAGCAGTGAATACGGACAGTTAGTTAATCAGCCCCAGCATTTT.

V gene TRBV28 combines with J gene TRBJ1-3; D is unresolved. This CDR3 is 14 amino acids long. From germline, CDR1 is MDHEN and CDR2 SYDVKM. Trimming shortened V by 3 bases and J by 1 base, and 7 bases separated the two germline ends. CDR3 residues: CASSLGLSGNTIYF. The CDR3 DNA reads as TGTGCCAGCAGTTTGGGTCTTTCTGGAAACACCATATATTTT. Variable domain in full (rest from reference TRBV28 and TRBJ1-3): DVKVTQSSRYLVKRTGEKVFLECVQDMDHENMFWYRQDPGLGLRLIYFSYDVKMKEKGDIPEGYSVSREKKERFSLILESASTNQTSMYLCASSLGLSGNTIYFGEGSWLTVV.

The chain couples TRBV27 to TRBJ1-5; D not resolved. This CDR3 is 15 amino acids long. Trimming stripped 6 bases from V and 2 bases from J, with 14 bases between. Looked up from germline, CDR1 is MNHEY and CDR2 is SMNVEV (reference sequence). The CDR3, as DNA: TGTGCCAGCAGCCTGGACGGGTCCGGCAATCAGCCCCAGCATTTT. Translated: CASSLDGSGNQPQHF.

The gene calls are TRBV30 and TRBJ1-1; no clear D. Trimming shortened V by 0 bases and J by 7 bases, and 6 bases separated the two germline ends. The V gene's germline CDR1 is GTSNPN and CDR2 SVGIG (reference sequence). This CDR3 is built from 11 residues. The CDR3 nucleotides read TGTGCCTGGAGTGTACGAGTTGAAGCTTTCTTT. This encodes CAWSVRVEAFF.

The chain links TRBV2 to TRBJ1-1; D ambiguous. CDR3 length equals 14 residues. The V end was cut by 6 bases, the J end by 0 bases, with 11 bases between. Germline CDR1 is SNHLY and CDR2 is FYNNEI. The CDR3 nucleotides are TGTGCCAGCAGGGCCGATAGGGTGAACACTGAAGCTTTCTTT. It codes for CASRADRVNTEAFF.

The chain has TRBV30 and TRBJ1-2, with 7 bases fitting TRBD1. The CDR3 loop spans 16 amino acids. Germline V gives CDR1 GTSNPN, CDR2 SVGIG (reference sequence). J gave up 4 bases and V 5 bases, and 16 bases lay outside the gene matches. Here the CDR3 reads CAWDRSPGQVPYGYTF. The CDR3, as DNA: TGTGCCTGGGACCGATCCCCTGGACAGGTCCCCTATGGCTACACCTTC.